This T cell receptor (beta chain) was observed in a study of draining lymph node invasion in breast cancer (dated by TCRdb to the early 2020s). As for the study more broadly: Nodal metastasis was diagnosed by histology and cytokeratin immunohistochemistry and confirmed by EpCAM/CD45 flow cytometry. Across breast cancer tissues, a separate targeted assay used bulk TCR-beta CDR3 sequencing to compare sorted memory regulatory T cells with memory conventional CD4 T cells. From each patient, matched non-invaded and tumor-invaded tumor-draining lymph nodes and the primary tumor were collected, and both Treg and Tconv subsets were profiled. The separate targeted TCR sequencing covered lymph nodes from 5 or 6 patients, with primary tumors sequenced for three of those patients. Paper-wide results and their limitations: Roughly 13-22% of Treg TCRs were shared with Tconvs per tissue, interpreted as suggesting peripheral Treg induction. The tumor top-100 clone tracking analysis was possible in only a couple of patients. TCRs shared between the Treg and Tconv subsets were regarded as suggesting, but not proving, a common clonal origin. In the targeted TCR-seq data, Tregs appeared to be more clonally expanded than Tconvs in all tissues, and lower diversity was found for both subsets in tumor than in lymph nodes. Whether Treg conversion occurred in a given organ or whether converted Tregs recirculated between nodes and tumor could not be resolved from the data. Some of the top 100 tumor clones were detected in invaded and non-invaded nodes, and this detection was taken to suggest recirculation between tumor and draining nodes.

CD4+ CD45RA- CD25- cells were sorted as memory conventional CD4 T cells. Tumor-draining lymph nodes were classified as non-invaded or invaded according to the absence or presence of metastatic tumor cells. Before staining and sorting, a Miltenyi Pan T Cell isolation kit was used to pre-enrich the T cells. Primary tumors were characterized by immunohistochemistry for estrogen receptor, progesterone receptor, HER2 and Ki-67. Within a few hours after surgery, the fresh surgical tissue was processed by cutting it into small fragments. The tissue fragments were enzymatically digested with Liberase TL plus DNase for 15 to 20 minutes and then passed through a 40-micrometer strainer. Sorting used a BD FACS Aria II with about 97-99% purity, after DAPI live/dead staining. Sorted cells were lysed in TCL buffer, and RNA was purified with a Norgen Single Cell RNA purification kit including DNase treatment. Relative to germline, V is missing 4 bases and J is missing 7 bases, with 13 bases of the junction outside any gene match. CDR3 length: 15 amino acids, cysteine to phenylalanine. Only the CDR3 part of the read is kept: 45 bases, read in frame from the first base. As encoded in the germline V gene (reference sequence), CDR1 is DFQATT while CDR2 is SNEGSKA.

Details on this clonotype: Its antigen specificity is not known. Within one base of it there is no much larger clone, and no base qualities were kept.

Libraries came from bulk RNA-seq. The listed sequencing device is Illumina HiSeq 2500. The original pipeline was this. In the separate targeted TCR-seq dataset, CDR3 sequences were extracted from raw reads and quantified using MiXCR version 2.1.5 with default parameters. In the separate targeted TCR-seq dataset, TCR-beta clones were defined by the combination of V gene, J gene and CDR3 sequence. For the separate targeted TCR-seq dataset, clones with fewer than three counts were filtered out, after which only the 90% most strongly expressed clones in each sample were kept. The separate targeted TCR-seq dataset calculated Treg-Tconv overlap for each tissue as the number of shared clones divided by the total number of Treg clones, multiplied by 100. The public reads were quality trimmed at Q25 with fastp and then assembled into clones with MiXCR by TCRdb, keeping productive beta chains. One record per CDR3 amino acid sequence lists the most common genes and DNA. For this entry, the V and J calls and clone size follow TCRdb and not the study's own pipeline. The sample contains almost 3,000 distinct CDR3 sequences, about four fifths of them found a single time. The ten top clones hold roughly 10% of the sample.

The rearranged chain carries TRBV20-1 and TRBJ1-2; 9 central nucleotides agree with TRBD1. Input material: sorted memory CD4+ effector T cells from a lymph node. The meaning of the sample's cell subset or site label: CD45RA-negative sorted CD4+ T cells (memory Tconv or effector/memory Treg). The TCR was taken from a female donor with luminal breast cancer. The CDR3 reads as follows: CSATTTMDRGFGYTF. The nucleotides are TGCAGTGCTACCACCACCATGGACAGGGGTTTTGGCTACACCTTC.